The 3 T cell receptor beta chains presented below share a single source sample, sequenced in a study of cytomegalovirus exposure and HLA in healthy donors. With 60 Vbeta and 13 Jbeta primers, the PCR was carried out. Clones were sequenced by immunoSEQ multiplex PCR, and TCRdb holds only the in-frame ones, with some missing. The sample lists over 100,000 clones, approximately 81% seen once, with approximately 3% in the top ten. The sequencing sample was made of PBMCs. The receptors were sampled from a woman aged 18-29 years in good health and CMV-seropositive.

The chain employs TRBV30 and TRBJ1-2; 8 bases agree with TRBD1. The V and J ends lost 4 bases and 1 base, in that order; junction bases with no gene match: 5. From germline, CDR1 is GTSNPN and CDR2 SVGIG (reference sequence). The CDR3 sequence is 14 residues long. In DNA form, the CDR3 reads TGTGCCTGGAAACGGACAGGGATTAACTATGGCTACACCTTC. Encoded protein: CAWKRTGINYGYTF.

The count of this clone is one. This chain uses TRBV19 with TRBJ2-1; weak D call: TRBD2 (5 bases). The CDR3 has 15 residues. With 5 bases removed from V and 1 base from J, the gap between germline ends came to 12 bases. Germline CDR1 and CDR2: LNHDA and SQIVND (reference sequence). The DNA for the CDR3 is TGTGCCAGTAGTTTCGGGGAGAGGTCCTACAATGAGCAGTTCTTC. It yields the protein CASSFGERSYNEQFF. The whole variable domain, remainder taken from reference TRBV19 and TRBJ2-1, is DGGITQSPKYLFRKEGQNVTLSCEQNLNHDAMYWYRQDPGQGLRLIYYSQIVNDFQKGDIAEGYSVSREKKESFPLTVTSAQKNPTAFYLCASSFGERSYNEQFFGPGTRLTVL.

The chain joins TRBV6-1 to TRBJ1-2; 9 nucleotides align to TRBD1. V shed 4 bases and J 4 bases; nucleotides not matched to a gene: 4. The CDR3 totals 14 residues. Germline V gene lookup returns CDR1 MNHNS and CDR2 SASEGT. CDR3 amino acids: CASSAQTGGYGYTF. The DNA for the CDR3 is TGTGCCAGCAGTGCCCAGACAGGGGGCTATGGCTACACCTTC.